The clone carrying this T cell receptor beta chain showed up many times. Per the study methods: Across samples, TCR counts had a median of roughly 98,000 and ranged from roughly 23,224 to 700,000. TCRdb used MiXCR to reprocess the RACE reads, holding one entry per CDR3 protein. The V and J calls were determined by TCRdb, not by the authors. There are around 100,000 distinct CDR3 sequences in the sample; approximately 10% occur only once, and around 3.4% lies in the top ten. The time point: patch test 1, 2 weeks after DPC sensitization. Noted treatment: therapeutic diphenylcyclopropenone sensitization with weekly scalp DPC. CDR3 length: 12 amino acids. Trimming cost V 6 bases and J 5 bases, with 11 bases left between them. This sample stems from a study of human T cells and chemical hapten exposure.

The sequence derives from a woman aged 40 to 50 with alopecia areata. Some clones in this sample may be carry-over from other donors' samples. Sequences were derived from whole blood, sampled in connection with sensitization to the hapten diphenylcyclopropenone (DPC). This sequence joins TRBV12-3 or TRBV12-4 and TRBJ2-7; D unresolved. As DNA, the CDR3 is TGTGCCAGCAGCAAACGGACGGACGAGCAGTACTTC. Residues: CASSKRTDEQYF.